This TCR beta chain was profiled in a study of cytomegalovirus exposure and HLA in healthy donors. The CDR3 length is 13 residues. Trimming removed 8 bases at V and 0 bases at J, with 9 bases between. CDR1 and CDR2 (germline): WNHNN, SYGVQD (reference sequence). As regards this clone: The antigen remains unidentified.

Study-level results: Later work showed greater clonal expansion in HLA-associated TCR beta chains than in equally common others. Reports state that TCR beta sequences accurately predicted most subjects' HLA-A and HLA-B alleles. It was assumed in the presence/absence analyses that sequencing depth was roughly uniform across donors.

PCR amplification relied on 60 Vbeta primers (plus 13 Jbeta primers). The assay was immunoSEQ multiplex PCR, and TCRdb's table has in-frame clones only and misses some. Among 210,000 or so clones listed, 78% were seen once. The genes are TRBV10-1 and TRBJ2-3; D is possibly TRBD2 (5 bases). The receptor was derived from a boy younger than 18 in good health and CMV-seronegative. The sequencing input was PBMCs. CDR3 in DNA: TGCGCCAGCGCAGCGGTGAGCACAGATACGCAGTATTTT. Its protein is CASAAVSTDTQYF.